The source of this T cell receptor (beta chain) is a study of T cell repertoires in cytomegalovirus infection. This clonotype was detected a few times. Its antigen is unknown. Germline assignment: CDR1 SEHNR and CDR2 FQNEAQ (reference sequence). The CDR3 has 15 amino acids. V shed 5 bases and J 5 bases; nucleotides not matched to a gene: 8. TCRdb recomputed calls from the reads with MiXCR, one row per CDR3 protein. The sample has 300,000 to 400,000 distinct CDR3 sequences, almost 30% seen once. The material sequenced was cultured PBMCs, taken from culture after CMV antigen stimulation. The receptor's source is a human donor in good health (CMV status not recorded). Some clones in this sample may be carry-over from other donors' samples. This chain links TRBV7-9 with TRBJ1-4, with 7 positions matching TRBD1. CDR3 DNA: TGTGCCAGCAGCCCGCAGGGACAGCAGAATGAAAAACTGTTTTTT. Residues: CASSPQGQQNEKLFF.